These T cell receptor beta chains were read from a single sample in a study of beta chain features in type 1 diabetes. TCRdb's copy holds only in-frame clones and misses some; the assay was immunoSEQ multiplex PCR. Among a few hundred thousand clones listed, around 9.6% were seen once. Sequencing input: naive CD4+ T cells from blood. Receptors originate from a woman aged 18-29 years in good health. Both conserved end residues are part of each CDR3. The order of the fields is D gene, clone size, J gene, V gene, CDR3 length, CDR3 DNA, CDR3 protein. The D gene is left open where the match is weak. Not all rows give a size; the values are once, few, many and, for expanded clones, a class.

TRBD1	.	TRBJ1-1	TRBV5-6	16	TGTGCCAGCAGCTCCCTGACAGGGTGGGGGAGTACTGAAGCTTTCTTT	CASSSLTGWGSTEAFF
.	.	TRBJ1-2	TRBV12-5	15	TGTGCTAGTGGTTTGGTACCCGGACACCTATATGGCTACACCTTC	CASGLVPGHLYGYTF
.	few	TRBJ1-2	TRBV7-2	11	TGTGCCAGCGAATTACTCTATGGCTACACCTTC	CASELLYGYTF
.	few	TRBJ1-1	TRBV5-1	15	TGCGCCAGCAGCTCCCAGAACCCCATGAACACTGAAGCTTTCTTT	CASSSQNPMNTEAFF
TRBD2	.	TRBJ2-7	TRBV18	15	TGTGCCAGCTCACCCTCCGCCGGGGGGATCTACGAGCAGTACTTC	CASSPSAGGIYEQYF
TRBD2	few	TRBJ2-1	TRBV19	15	TGTGCCAGTAGTATAGACGGGGGGAAGTACAATGAGCAGTTCTTC	CASSIDGGKYNEQFF
.	few	TRBJ1-2	TRBV7-9	15	TGTGCCAGCACCGACCCCGCCCGCGGTAGCTATGGCTACACCTTC	CASTDPARGSYGYTF
.	few	TRBJ1-4	TRBV5-4	15	TGTGCCAGCAGCTTGGCGAAGGGGGTAAAGGAAAAACTGTTTTTT	CASSLAKGVKEKLFF
TRBD1	few	TRBJ1-1	TRBV4-1	15	TGCGCCAGCAGCTCCCGGGACAGGGGTAGCACTGAAGCTTTCTTT	CASSSRDRGSTEAFF
.	.	TRBJ2-2	TRBV6-4	15	TGTGCCAGCAGTGTGGAAGCGGGCCACACCGGGGAGCTGTTTTTT	CASSVEAGHTGELFF
TRBD2	.	TRBJ2-3	TRBV11-2	16	TGTGCCAGCAGCGTGCGGACTAGCGGGAGCACAGATACGCAGTATTTT	CASSVRTSGSTDTQYF
TRBD2	.	TRBJ2-5	TRBV27	14	TGTGCCAGCAGTTTGGGACTAGCGGGGGAGACCCAGTACTTC	CASSLGLAGETQYF
TRBD1	.	TRBJ2-5	TRBV6-5	15	TGTGCCAGCAGTACGGACAGGGGATCACAAGAGACCCAGTACTTC	CASSTDRGSQETQYF
.	.	TRBJ1-3	TRBV5-1	14	TGCGCCAGCAGCTTGGATATCCGTGGAAACACCATATATTTT	CASSLDIRGNTIYF
.	.	TRBJ2-5	TRBV27	14	TGTGCCAGCAGTTCCCCGGCAGGGTTAGAGACCCAGTACTTC	CASSSPAGLETQYF
TRBD1	few	TRBJ1-1	TRBV7-8	16	TGTGCCAGCAGTGGAGACAGGGGACCCATGAACACTGAAGCTTTCTTT	CASSGDRGPMNTEAFF
.	many	TRBJ2-5	TRBV7-9	15	TGTGCCAGCAGCACCGGGACTCACCCAACGGAGTCCCAGTACTTC	CASSTGTHPTESQYF
.	few	TRBJ1-1	TRBV6-5	12	TGTGCCAGCAAGGGCCAGGAGGAGATAGCTTTCTTT	CASKGQEEIAFF
.	many	TRBJ2-7	TRBV4-1	15	TGCGCCAGCAGCCCTGACAGGGAGGTCAGCTACGAGCAGTACTTC	CASSPDREVSYEQYF
.	.	TRBJ2-1	TRBV5-1	16	TGCGCCAGCAGCTTGATCGCGGGACAGCCTCGCGATGAGCAGTTCTTC	CASSLIAGQPRDEQFF
.	.	TRBJ2-7	TRBV5-1	13	TGCGCCAGCAGCAACCAACAGGTCTCCGAGCAGTACTTC	CASSNQQVSEQYF
TRBD1	.	TRBJ1-5	TRBV25-1	15	TGTGCCAGCAGTCTTGGGACAGATAGCAATCAGCCCCAGCATTTT	CASSLGTDSNQPQHF
.	.	TRBJ1-4	TRBV2	14	TGTGCCAGCAGGGCGGGCCCGAGGAATGAAAAACTGTTTTTT	CASRAGPRNEKLFF
.	few	TRBJ1-5	TRBV2	16	TGTGCCAGCAGGTCGATTTCGCGGGATAGCAATCAGCCCCAGCATTTT	CASRSISRDSNQPQHF
.	.	TRBJ1-5	TRBV7-9	15	TGTGCCAGCAGCCCGGACTCTTTTAGCAATCAGCCCCAGCATTTT	CASSPDSFSNQPQHF
TRBD1	few	TRBJ2-5	TRBV10-3	14	TGTGCCATCAGTCCGGACAGGAGCGCAGAGACCCAGTACTTC	CAISPDRSAETQYF
TRBD2	few	TRBJ2-7	TRBV6-1	14	TGTGCCAGCAGTGATTCGGGACTAGAGCTCGAGCAGTACTTC	CASSDSGLELEQYF
.	.	TRBJ2-7	TRBV5-6	14	TGTGCCAGCAGCTTTTCAGGGGGGCGGGTCGAGCAGTACTTC	CASSFSGGRVEQYF
TRBD1	few	TRBJ1-3	TRBV4-1	16	TGCGCCAGCAGCCACATTGACAGGGGGACTGGAAACACCATATATTTT	CASSHIDRGTGNTIYF
.	.	TRBJ1-2	TRBV28	13	TGTGCCAGCAGCGCGGGGGGTGATTATGGCTACACCTTC	CASSAGGDYGYTF